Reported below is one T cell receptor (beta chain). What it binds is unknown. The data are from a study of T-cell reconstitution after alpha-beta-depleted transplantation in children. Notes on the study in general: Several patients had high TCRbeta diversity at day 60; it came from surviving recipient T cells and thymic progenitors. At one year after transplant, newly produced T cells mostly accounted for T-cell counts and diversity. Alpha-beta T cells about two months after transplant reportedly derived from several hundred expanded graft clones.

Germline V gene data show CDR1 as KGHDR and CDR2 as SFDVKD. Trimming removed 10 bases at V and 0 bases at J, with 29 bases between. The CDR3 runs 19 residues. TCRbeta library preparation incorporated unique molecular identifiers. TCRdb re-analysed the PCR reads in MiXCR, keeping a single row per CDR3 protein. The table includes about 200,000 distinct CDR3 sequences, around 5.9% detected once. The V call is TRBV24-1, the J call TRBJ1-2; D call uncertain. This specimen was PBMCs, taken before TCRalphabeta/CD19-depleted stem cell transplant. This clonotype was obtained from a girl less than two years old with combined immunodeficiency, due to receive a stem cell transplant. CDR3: CATYGAGHNGSPSNYGYTF. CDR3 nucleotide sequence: TGTGCCACATACGGCGCGGGCCACAACGGTTCGCCGTCTAACTATGGCTACACCTTC.